This T cell receptor beta chain was captured by sequencing in a study of T cells in Graves' hyperthyroidism and ophthalmopathy. RNA transcripts served as the template for amplifying TCR beta CDR3 regions. TCR CDR3 underwent first-round RT-PCR with the HTBI primer set. TCRdb itself ran the multiplex PCR reads through MiXCR, one entry per CDR3 protein. In the table there are around 610,000 distinct CDR3 sequences, 14% to 15% of which are singletons. This clonotype was detected many times. Its antigen remains unknown. Based on clinical symptoms, serum thyroxine and TRAb, thyroid ultrasound and orbital computed tomography, diagnoses were reached. The study, taken as a whole, reports: Most thyroid clonotypes expanded above 0.001 appeared in blood too.

The germline gives CDR1 MNHNS, CDR2 SASEGT. V was cut by 7 bases and J by 2 bases, with 15 bases left in between. This CDR3 has 14 amino acids. V usage is TRBV6-1 and J usage is TRBJ2-7; possibly TRBD2 for D (7 bases). The sample consisted of blood. The origin of this receptor is a middle-aged woman with Graves' ophthalmopathy. The CDR3 loop is CASIPREGAYEQYF. CDR3 sequence (DNA): TGTGCCAGCATTCCTAGGGAGGGGGCCTACGAGCAGTACTTC.